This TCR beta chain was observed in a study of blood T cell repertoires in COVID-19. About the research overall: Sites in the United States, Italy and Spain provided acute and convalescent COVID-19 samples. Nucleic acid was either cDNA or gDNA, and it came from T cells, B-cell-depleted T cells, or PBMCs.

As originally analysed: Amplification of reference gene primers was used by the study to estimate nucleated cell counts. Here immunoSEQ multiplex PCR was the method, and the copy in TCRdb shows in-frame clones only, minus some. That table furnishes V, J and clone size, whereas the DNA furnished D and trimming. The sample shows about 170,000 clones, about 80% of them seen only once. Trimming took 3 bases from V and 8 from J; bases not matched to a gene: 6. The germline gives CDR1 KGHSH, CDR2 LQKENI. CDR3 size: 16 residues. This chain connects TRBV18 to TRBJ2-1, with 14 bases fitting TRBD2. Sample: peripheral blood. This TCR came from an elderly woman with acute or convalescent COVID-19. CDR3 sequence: CASSPWTSGGIYEQFF. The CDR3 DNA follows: TGTGCCAGCTCACCCTGGACTAGCGGGGGGATCTATGAGCAGTTCTTC.